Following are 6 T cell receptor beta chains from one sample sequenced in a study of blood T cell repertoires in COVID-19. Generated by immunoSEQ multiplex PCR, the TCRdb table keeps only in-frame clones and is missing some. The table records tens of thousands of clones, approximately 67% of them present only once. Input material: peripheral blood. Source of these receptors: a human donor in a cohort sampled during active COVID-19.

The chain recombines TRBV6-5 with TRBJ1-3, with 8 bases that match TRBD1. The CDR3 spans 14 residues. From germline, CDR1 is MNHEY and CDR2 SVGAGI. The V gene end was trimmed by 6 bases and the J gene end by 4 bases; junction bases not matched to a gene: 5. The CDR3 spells CASSVTGVGNTIYF. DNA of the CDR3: TGTGCCAGCAGCGTGACAGGGGTAGGAAACACCATATATTTT.

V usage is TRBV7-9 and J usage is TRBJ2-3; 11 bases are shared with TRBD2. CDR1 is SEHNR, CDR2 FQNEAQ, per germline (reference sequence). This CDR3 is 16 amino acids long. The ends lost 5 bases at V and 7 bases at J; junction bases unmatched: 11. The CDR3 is CASSGSSGGTRNTQYF. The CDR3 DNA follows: TGTGCCAGCAGCGGTTCTAGCGGGGGGACTAGGAATACGCAGTATTTT.

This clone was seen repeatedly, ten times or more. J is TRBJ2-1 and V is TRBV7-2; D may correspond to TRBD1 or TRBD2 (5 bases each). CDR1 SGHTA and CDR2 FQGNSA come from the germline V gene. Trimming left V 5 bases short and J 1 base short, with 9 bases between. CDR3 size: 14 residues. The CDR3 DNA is TGTGCCAGCAGCGTAGAGGGGTCCTACAATGAGCAGTTCTTC. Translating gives CASSVEGSYNEQFF.

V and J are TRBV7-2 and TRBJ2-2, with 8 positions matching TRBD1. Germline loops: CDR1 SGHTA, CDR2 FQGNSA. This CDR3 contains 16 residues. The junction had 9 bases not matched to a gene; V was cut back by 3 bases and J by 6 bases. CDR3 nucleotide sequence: TGTGCCAGCAGCTTTGCAGGGGGCGTAAGGGCCGGGGAGCTGTTTTTT. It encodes CASSFAGGVRAGELFF.

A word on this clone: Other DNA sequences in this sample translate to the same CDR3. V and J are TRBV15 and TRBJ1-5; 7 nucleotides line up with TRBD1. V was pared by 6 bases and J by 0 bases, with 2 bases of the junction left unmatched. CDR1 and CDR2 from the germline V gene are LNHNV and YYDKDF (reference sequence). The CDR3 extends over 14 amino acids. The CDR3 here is CATSRQGSNQPQHF. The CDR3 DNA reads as TGTGCCACCAGTAGACAGGGTAGCAATCAGCCCCAGCATTTT.

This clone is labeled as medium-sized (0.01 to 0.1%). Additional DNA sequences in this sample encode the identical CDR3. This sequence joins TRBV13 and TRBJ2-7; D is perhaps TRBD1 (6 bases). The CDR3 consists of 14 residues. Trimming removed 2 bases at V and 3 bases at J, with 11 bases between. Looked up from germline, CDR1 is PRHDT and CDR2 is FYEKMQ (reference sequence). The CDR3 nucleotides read TGTGCCAGCAGCTTAAGGGGGAGTCGCTACGAGCAGTACTTC. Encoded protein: CASSLRGSRYEQYF. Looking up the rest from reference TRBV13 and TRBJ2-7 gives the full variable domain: AAGVIQSPRHLIKEKRETATLKCYPIPRHDTVYWYQQGPGQDPQFLISFYEKMQSDKGSIPDRFSAQQFSDYHSELNMSSLELGDSALYFCASSLRGSRYEQYFGPGTRLTVT.